One T cell receptor (beta chain) is described in this entry. TCRdb re-called the 5' RACE reads and shows each CDR3 protein once, DNA omitted. This sample contains about 420,000 distinct CDR3 sequences. The length of the CDR3 is 17 residues. The germline gives CDR1 MDHEN, CDR2 SYDVKM. This specimen comes from a study of monozygotic twins with inflammatory bowel disease. Sequencing was carried out using blood. The sequence was obtained from a human donor with ulcerative colitis or Crohn's disease, or a healthy co-twin of an affected twin (not recorded which). J is TRBJ2-5 and V is TRBV28; TCRdb lists TRBD2, though no DNA is available to test this call. The CDR3 protein is CASSLTLLAGGGETQYF.